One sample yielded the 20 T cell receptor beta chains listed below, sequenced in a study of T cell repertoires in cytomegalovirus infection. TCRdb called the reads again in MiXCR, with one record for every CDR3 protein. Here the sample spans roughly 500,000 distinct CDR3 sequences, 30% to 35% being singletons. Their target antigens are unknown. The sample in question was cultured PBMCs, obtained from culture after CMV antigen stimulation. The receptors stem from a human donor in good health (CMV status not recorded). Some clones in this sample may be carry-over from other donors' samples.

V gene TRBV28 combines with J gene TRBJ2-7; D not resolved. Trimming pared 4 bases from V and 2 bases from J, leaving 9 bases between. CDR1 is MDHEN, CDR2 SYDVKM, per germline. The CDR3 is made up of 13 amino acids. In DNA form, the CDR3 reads TGTGCCAGCAGTTGGAACAGCCCCTACGAGCAGTACTTC. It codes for CASSWNSPYEQYF.

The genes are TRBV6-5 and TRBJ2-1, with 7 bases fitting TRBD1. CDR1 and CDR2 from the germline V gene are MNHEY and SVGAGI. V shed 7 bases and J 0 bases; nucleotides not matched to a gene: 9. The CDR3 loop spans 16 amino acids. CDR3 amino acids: CASKKTGASSYNEQFF. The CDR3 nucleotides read TGTGCCAGCAAAAAAACAGGGGCGAGCTCCTACAATGAGCAGTTCTTC.

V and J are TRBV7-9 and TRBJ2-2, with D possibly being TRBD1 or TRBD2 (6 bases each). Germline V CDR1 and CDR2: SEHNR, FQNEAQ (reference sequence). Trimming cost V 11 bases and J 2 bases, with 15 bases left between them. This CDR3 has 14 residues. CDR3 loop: CARGLASNTGELFF. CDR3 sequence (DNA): TGTGCCCGGGGGCTAGCGAGTAACACCGGGGAGCTGTTTTTT.

This CDR3 is CASSQDRGPPGSEQYF. The CDR3 region has the DNA TGCGCCAGCAGCCAAGATCGGGGACCGCCGGGGAGCGAGCAGTACTTC. The chain couples TRBV4-1 to TRBJ2-7, with D perhaps matching TRBD1 or TRBD2 (5 bases each). Trimming left V 0 bases short and J 6 bases short, with 18 bases between. CDR1 and CDR2 (germline): MGHRA, YSYEKL. The CDR3 has 16 residues.

Here the CDR3 reads CASGLAGGPTYEQYF. The CDR3 coding sequence is TGTGCCAGCGGGCTAGCGGGAGGGCCAACCTACGAGCAGTACTTC. The chain is built from TRBV28 and TRBJ2-7; 12 bases agree with TRBD2. Germline-derived CDR1 and CDR2 are MDHEN and SYDVKM. V shed 8 bases and J 2 bases; nucleotides not matched to a gene: 7. CDR3 length: 15 amino acids.

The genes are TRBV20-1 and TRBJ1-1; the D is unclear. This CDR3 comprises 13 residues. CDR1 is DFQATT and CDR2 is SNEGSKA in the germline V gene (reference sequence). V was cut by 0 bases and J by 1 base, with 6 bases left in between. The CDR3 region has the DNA TGCAGTGCTAGAGATCACCCGAACACTGAAGCTTTCTTT. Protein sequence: CSARDHPNTEAFF.

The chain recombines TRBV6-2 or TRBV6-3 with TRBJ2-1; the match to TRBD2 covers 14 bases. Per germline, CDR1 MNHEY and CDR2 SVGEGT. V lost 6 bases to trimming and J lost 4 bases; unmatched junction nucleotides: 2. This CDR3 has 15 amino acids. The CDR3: CASRGTSGSYNEQFF. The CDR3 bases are TGTGCCAGCAGAGGGACTAGCGGGAGTTACAATGAGCAGTTCTTC.

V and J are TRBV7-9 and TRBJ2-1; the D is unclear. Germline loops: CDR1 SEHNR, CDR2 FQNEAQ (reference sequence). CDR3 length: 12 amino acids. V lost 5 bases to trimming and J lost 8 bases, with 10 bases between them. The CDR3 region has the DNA TGTGCCAGCAGCGAAGGGCACGATGAGCAGTTCTTC. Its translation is CASSEGHDEQFF. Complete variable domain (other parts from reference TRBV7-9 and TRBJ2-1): DTGVSQNPRHKITKRGQNVTFRCDPISEHNRLYWYRQTLGQGPEFLTYFQNEAQLEKSRLLSDRFSAERPKGSFSTLEIQRTEQGDSAMYLCASSEGHDEQFFGPGTRLTVL.

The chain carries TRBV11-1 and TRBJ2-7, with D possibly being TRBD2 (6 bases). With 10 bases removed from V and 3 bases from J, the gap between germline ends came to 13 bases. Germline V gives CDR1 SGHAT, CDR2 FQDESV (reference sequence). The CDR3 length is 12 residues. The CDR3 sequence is CATGDSLYEQYF. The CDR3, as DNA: TGTGCCACCGGGGACTCCCTCTACGAGCAGTACTTC.

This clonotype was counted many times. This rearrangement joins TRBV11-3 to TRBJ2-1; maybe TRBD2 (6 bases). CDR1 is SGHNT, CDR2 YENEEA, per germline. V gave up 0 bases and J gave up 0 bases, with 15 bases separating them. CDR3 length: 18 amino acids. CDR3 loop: CASSLDHGGSSSYNEQFF. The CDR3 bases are TGTGCCAGCAGCTTAGACCATGGGGGGAGTAGCTCCTACAATGAGCAGTTCTTC.

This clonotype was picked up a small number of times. The CDR3 DNA reads as TGTGCCAGCAGCTTCCTAAGGGACTTTAGTGATACGCAGTATTTT. It specifies CASSFLRDFSDTQYF. This chain uses TRBV7-8 with TRBJ2-3; weak D call: TRBD2 (6 bases). The CDR3 has 15 residues. V gave up 3 bases and J gave up 6 bases, with 16 bases separating them. Germline V gives CDR1 SGHVS, CDR2 FQNEAQ.

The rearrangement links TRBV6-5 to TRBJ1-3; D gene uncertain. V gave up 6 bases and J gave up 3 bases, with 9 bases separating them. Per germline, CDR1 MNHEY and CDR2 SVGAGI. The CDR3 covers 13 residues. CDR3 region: CASRSAGGNTIYF. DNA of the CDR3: TGTGCCAGCAGGAGTGCAGGTGGAAACACCATATATTTT.

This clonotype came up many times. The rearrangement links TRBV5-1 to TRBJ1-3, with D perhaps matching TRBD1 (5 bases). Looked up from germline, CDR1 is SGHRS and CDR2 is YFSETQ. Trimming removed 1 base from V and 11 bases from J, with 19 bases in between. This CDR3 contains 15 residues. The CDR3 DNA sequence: TGCGCCAGCAGCTTGCAGGGCACGGCGGGAACCGCCATATATTTT. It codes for CASSLQGTAGTAIYF.

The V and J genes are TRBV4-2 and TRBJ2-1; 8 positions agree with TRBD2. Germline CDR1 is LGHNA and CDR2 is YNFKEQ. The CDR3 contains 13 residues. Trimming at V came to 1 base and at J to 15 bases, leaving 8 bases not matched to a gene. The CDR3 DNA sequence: TGTGCCAGCAGCCAAGTATCGGCGGGGGGTACGTTCTTC. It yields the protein CASSQVSAGGTFF.

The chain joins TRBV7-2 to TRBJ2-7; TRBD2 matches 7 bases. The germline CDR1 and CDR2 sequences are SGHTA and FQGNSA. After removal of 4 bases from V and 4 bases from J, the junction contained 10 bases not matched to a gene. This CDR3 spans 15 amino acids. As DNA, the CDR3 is TGTGCCAGCAGCTATCAGGCGGGAGATTTTTACGAGCAGTACTTC. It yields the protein CASSYQAGDFYEQYF.

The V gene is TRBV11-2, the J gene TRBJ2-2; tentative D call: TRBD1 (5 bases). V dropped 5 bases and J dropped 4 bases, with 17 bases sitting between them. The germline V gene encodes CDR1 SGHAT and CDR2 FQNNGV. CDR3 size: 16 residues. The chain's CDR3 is CASSTRQLSITGELFF. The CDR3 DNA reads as TGTGCCAGCAGCACCCGACAGTTATCGATCACCGGGGAGCTGTTTTTT. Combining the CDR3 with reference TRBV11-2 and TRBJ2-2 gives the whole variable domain EAGVAQSPRYKIIEKRQSVAFWCNPISGHATLYWYQQILGQGPKLLIQFQNNGVVDDSQLPKDRFSAERLKGVDSTLKIQPAKLEDSAVYLCASSTRQLSITGELFFGEGSRLTVL.

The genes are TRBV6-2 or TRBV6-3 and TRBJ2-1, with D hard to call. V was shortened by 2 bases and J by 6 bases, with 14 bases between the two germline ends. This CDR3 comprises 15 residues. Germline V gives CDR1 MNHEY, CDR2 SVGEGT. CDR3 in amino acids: CASSYRYQYGNEQFF. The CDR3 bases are TGTGCCAGCAGTTACCGCTACCAGTACGGCAATGAGCAGTTCTTC.

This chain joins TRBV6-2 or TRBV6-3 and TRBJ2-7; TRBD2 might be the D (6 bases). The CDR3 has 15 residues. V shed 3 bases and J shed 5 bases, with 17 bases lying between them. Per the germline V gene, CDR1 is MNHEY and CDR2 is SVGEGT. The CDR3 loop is CASSYTVGSGHEQYV. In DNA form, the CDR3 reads TGTGCCAGCAGTTATACCGTGGGTAGCGGTCACGAGCAGTACGTC.

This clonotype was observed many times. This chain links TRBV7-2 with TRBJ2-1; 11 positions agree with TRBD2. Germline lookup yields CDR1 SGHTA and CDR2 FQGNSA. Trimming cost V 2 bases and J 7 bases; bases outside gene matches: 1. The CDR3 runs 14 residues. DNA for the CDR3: TGTGCCAGCAGCTTAACTAGCGGGAGTAATGAGCAGTTCTTC. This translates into CASSLTSGSNEQFF.

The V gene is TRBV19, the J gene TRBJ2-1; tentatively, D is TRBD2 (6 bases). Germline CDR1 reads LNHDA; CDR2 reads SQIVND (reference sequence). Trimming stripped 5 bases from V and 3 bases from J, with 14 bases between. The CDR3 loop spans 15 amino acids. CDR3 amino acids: CASSPTLGGYNEQFF. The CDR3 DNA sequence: TGTGCCAGTAGTCCAACCTTGGGGGGCTACAATGAGCAGTTCTTC.